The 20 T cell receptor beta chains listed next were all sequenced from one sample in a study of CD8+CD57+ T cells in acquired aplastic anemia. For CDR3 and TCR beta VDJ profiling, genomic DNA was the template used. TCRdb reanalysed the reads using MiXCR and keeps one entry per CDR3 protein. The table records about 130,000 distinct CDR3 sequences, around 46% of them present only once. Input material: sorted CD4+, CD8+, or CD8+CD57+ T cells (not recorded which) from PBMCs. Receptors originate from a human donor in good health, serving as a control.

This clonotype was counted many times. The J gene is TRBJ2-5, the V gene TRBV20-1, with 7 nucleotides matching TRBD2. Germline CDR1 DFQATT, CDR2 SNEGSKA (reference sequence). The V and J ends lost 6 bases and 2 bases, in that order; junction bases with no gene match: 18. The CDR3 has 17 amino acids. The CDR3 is CSAQALYPGLLQETQYF. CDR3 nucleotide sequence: TGCAGTGCCCAAGCACTCTACCCGGGACTATTACAAGAGACCCAGTACTTC.

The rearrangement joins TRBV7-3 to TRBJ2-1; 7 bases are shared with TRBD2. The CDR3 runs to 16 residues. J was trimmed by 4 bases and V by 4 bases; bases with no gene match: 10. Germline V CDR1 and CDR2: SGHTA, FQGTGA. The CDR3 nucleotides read TGTGCCAGCAGCTCCCCGTCGACAGCGGGGTACAATGAGCAGTTCTTC. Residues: CASSSPSTAGYNEQFF.

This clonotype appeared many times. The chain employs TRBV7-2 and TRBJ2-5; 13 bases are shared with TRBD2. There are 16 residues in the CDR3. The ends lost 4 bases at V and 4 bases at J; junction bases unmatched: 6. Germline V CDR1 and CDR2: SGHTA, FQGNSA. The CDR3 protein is CASSYTSGGAGETQYF. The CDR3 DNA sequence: TGTGCCAGCAGCTACACTAGCGGGGGGGCGGGAGAGACCCAGTACTTC.

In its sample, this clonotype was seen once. The CDR3 nucleotides are TGTGCCAGCAGCCCCGGACAGGGTAAGAACTACGAGCAGTACGTC. As protein: CASSPGQGKNYEQYV. The V gene is TRBV9, the J gene TRBJ2-7; 8 bases match TRBD1. Losses at the gene ends were 4 bases for V and 3 bases for J; bases not matched to a gene: 9. Germline V gives CDR1 SGDLS, CDR2 YYNGEE. This CDR3 has 15 amino acids.

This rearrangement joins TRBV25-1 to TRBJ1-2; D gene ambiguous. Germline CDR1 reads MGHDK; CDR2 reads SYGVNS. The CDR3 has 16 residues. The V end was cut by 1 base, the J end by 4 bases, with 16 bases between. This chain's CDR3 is CASSESLAGWGYGYTF. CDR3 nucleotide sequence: TGTGCCAGCAGTGAATCCCTTGCGGGTTGGGGCTATGGCTACACCTTC.

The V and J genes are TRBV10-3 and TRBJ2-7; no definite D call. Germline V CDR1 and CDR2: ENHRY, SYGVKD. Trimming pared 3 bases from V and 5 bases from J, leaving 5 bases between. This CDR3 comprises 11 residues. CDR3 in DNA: TGTGCCATCAGTGAATTAGACGAGCAGTACTTC. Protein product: CAISELDEQYF.

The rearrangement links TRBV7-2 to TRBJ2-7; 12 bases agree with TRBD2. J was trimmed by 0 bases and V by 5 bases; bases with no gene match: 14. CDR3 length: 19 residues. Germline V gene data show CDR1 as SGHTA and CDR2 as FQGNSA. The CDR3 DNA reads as TGTGCCAGCAGCCCCCCCCCCAGACTAGCGGGGGAAGTCTCCTACGAGCAGTACTTC. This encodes CASSPPPRLAGEVSYEQYF.

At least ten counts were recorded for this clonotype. In DNA form, the CDR3 reads TGCAGTGCTAGAGATATGAGCGGGGGGGTCTACGAGCAGTACTTC. This sequence encodes CSARDMSGGVYEQYF. The V and J genes are TRBV20-1 and TRBJ2-7, with 10 bases identical to TRBD2. V was pared by 0 bases and J by 3 bases, with 5 bases of the junction left unmatched. The CDR3 sequence is 15 residues long. The germline V gene encodes CDR1 DFQATT and CDR2 SNEGSKA (reference sequence).

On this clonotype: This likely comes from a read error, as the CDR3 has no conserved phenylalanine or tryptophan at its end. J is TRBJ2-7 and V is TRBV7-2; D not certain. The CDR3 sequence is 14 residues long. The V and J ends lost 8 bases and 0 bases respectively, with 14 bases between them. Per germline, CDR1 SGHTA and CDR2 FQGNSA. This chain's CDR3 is CASRSIGLSYEQYY. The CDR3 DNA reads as TGTGCCAGCCGATCGATAGGTCTCTCCTACGAGCAGTACTAC.

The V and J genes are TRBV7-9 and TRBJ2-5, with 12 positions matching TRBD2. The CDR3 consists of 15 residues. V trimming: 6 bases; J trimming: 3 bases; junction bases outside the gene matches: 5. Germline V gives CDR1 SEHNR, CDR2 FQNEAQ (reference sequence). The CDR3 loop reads CASSQTSGGKETQYF. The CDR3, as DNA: TGTGCCAGCAGTCAGACTAGCGGGGGAAAAGAGACCCAGTACTTC.

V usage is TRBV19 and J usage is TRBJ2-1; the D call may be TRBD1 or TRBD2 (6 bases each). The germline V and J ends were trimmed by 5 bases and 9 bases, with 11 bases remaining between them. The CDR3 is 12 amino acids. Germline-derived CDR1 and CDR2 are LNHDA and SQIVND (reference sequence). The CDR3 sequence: CASSPQGLEQFF. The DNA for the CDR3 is TGTGCCAGTAGTCCACAGGGACTTGAGCAGTTCTTC.

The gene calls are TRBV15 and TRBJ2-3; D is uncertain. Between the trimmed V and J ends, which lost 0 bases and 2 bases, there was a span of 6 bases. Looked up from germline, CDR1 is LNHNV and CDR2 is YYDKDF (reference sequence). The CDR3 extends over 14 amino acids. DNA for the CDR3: TGTGCCACCAGCAGAGATAGAACCACAGATACGCAGTATTTT. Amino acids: CATSRDRTTDTQYF.

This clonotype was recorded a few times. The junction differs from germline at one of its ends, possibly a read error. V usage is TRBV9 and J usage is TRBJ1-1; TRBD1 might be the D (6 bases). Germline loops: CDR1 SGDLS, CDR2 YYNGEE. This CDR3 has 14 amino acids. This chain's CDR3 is CASSLGGKGTEAFF. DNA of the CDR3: TGTGCCAGCAGCCTAGGGGGGAAAGGGACTGAAGCTTTCTTC.

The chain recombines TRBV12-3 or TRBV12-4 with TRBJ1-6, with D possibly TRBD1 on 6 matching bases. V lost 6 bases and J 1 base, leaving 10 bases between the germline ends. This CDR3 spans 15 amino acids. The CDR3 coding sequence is TGTGCCAGCAGCGTCGGACAGTCCTATAATTCACCCCTCCACTTT. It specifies CASSVGQSYNSPLHF.

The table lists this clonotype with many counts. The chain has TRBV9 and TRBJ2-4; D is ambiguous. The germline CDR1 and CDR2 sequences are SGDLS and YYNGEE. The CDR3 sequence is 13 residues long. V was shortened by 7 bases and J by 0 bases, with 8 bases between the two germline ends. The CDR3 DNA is TGTGCCAGCGGAGTCGTAGCCAAAAACATTCAGTACTTC. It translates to CASGVVAKNIQYF.

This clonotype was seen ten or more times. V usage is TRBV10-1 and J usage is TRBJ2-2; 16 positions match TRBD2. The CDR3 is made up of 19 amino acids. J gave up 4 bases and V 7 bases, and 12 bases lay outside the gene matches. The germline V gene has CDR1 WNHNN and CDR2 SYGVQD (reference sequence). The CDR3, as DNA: TGCGCCAGCACCTACACCGGGACTAGCGGGGGGGTGTGCACCGGGGAGCTGTTTTTT. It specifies CASTYTGTSGGVCTGELFF.

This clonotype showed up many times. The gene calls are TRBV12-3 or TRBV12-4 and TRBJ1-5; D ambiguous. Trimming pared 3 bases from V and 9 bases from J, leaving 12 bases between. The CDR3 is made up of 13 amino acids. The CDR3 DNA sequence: TGTGCCAGCAGTTTCGAGGCGGGCGGGCCCCAGCATTTT. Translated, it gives CASSFEAGGPQHF.

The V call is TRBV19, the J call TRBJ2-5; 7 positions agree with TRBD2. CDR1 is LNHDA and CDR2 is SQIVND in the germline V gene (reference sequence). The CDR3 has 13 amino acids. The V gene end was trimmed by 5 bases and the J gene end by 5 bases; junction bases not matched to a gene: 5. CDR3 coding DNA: TGTGCCAGTAGTCTGGGGGGGTGGGAGACCCAGTACTTC. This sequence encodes CASSLGGWETQYF.

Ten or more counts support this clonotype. This CDR3 is CATSRDSGLGFF. The CDR3 coding sequence is TGTGCCACCAGCAGAGATTCAGGACTAGGGTTCTTC. The rearrangement joins TRBV15 to TRBJ2-1, with 7 bases that match TRBD2. Germline V gives CDR1 LNHNV, CDR2 YYDKDF (reference sequence). V lost 0 bases, J lost 15 bases, and 5 bases stayed unmatched. The CDR3 is 12 amino acids.

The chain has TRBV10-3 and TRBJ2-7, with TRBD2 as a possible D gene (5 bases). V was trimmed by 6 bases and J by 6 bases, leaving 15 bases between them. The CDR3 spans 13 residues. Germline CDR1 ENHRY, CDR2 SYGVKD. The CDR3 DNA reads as TGTGCCATCAGCGAACCGACTAAAACCGAGCAGTACTTC. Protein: CAISEPTKTEQYF.